This T cell receptor beta chain derives from a study of cytomegalovirus exposure and HLA in healthy donors. V was trimmed by 0 bases and J by 2 bases, leaving 11 bases between them. Germline values: CDR1 MNHEY, CDR2 SVGAGI. The CDR3 extends over 16 amino acids. PCR involved 60 Vbeta and 13 Jbeta primers. Here immunoSEQ multiplex PCR was the method, and the copy in TCRdb shows in-frame clones only, minus some. This sample has 200,000 or so clones, with roughly 80% found just once. The receptor's source is a man between 50 and 59 years old in good health and CMV-seronegative. The sequenced sample was PBMCs. This chain connects TRBV6-5 to TRBJ1-5; weak D call: TRBD1 (6 bases). CDR3 sequence: CASSYSTRGGNQPQHF. CDR3 in DNA: TGTGCCAGCAGTTACTCGACCAGGGGCGGCAATCAGCCCCAGCATTTT.